This T cell receptor beta chain was observed in a study of CD8 T cells in ankylosing spondylitis. Whole-study findings and limits: A TCR beta motif of roughly eight highly homologous variants appeared characteristic of ankylosing spondylitis blood.

TCRdb recomputed calls from the 5' RACE reads with MiXCR, one row per CDR3 protein. The sample lists roughly 160,000 distinct CDR3 sequences, just over 9.5% seen once, with about 16% in the top ten. The table lists this clonotype with a few counts. Antigen specificity is unknown. This clonotype was obtained from a female donor with ankylosing spondylitis or in good health (not recorded which). What was sequenced was blood, either unsorted or a sorted T cell fraction (not recorded which).

CDR3 nucleotide sequence: TGCAGCGTTGAAGAGGTCAATTGGAACACTGAAGCTTTCTTT. Translated, it gives CSVEEVNWNTEAFF. The J gene is TRBJ1-1, the V gene TRBV29-1; no firm D call. Trimming removed 0 bases at V and 1 base at J, with 9 bases between. Germline values: CDR1 SQVTM, CDR2 ANQGSEA. The CDR3 sequence is 14 residues long. The entire variable domain, with the rest obtained from reference TRBV29-1 and TRBJ1-1, is as follows: SAVISQKPSRDICQRGTSLTIQCQVDSQVTMMFWYRQQPGQSLTLIATANQGSEATYESGFVIDKFPISRPNLTFSTLTVSNMSPEDSSIYLCSVEEVNWNTEAFFGQGTRLTVV.